These T cell receptor beta chains were read from a single sample in a study of metastatic and nonmetastatic thyroid tumors. TCRdb re-called the PCR reads with MiXCR. The sample includes approximately 17,000 clones, approximately 25% of them seen just once. The sample taken for sequencing was adjacent normal tissue. These receptors originate from a female donor with papillary thyroid cancer or a benign thyroid nodule (not recorded which). Some clones in this sample may be carry-over from other donors' samples. CDR3s include the opening cysteine and the closing phenylalanine or tryptophan. Each record gives: clone size, V gene, D gene, J gene, CDR3 protein, CDR3 DNA. The D gene is left open where the match is weak. Where a row states a size, it is once, few, many or the class of an expanded clone; other rows omit it.

size: -
V: TRBV18
D: TRBD2
J: TRBJ2-1
CDR3: CASSSGLAGGKNEQFF
DNA: TGTGCCAGCTCATCCGGACTAGCGGGGGGCAAAAATGAGCAGTTCTTC

size: many
V: TRBV4-3
D: -
J: TRBJ1-3
CDR3: CASSQDSSGNTIYF
DNA: TGCGCCAGCAGCCAGGACAGTTCTGGAAACACCATATATTTT

size: -
V: TRBV7-2
D: TRBD2
J: TRBJ2-3
CDR3: CASSPWSGKDTQYF
DNA: TGTGCCAGCAGCCCGTGGAGCGGGAAAGATACGCAGTATTTT

size: -
V: TRBV5-5
D: -
J: TRBJ1-5
CDR3: CASSQDSRNQPQHF
DNA: TGTGCCAGCAGTCAGGATTCGCGCAATCAGCCCCAGCATTTT

size: -
V: TRBV27
D: -
J: TRBJ2-5
CDR3: CASSLSSQETQYF
DNA: TGTGCCAGCAGTTTATCATCCCAAGAGACCCAGTACTTC

size: -
V: TRBV7-6
D: TRBD2
J: TRBJ2-1
CDR3: CASSQSGRENEQFF
DNA: TGTGCCAGCAGCCAAAGCGGGAGAGAGAATGAGCAGTTCTTC

size: few
V: TRBV25-1
D: -
J: TRBJ1-4
CDR3: CASSRQLNEKLFF
DNA: TGTGCCAGCAGTAGACAGCTTAATGAAAAACTGTTTTTT

size: -
V: TRBV7-9
D: TRBD1
J: TRBJ1-1
CDR3: CASSSPRQGEAFF
DNA: TGTGCCAGCAGCTCGCCCAGACAGGGGGAAGCTTTCTTT

size: -
V: TRBV9
D: TRBD2
J: TRBJ2-1
CDR3: CASSVSGGSGDEQFF
DNA: TGTGCCAGCAGCGTATCTGGCGGGAGTGGGGATGAGCAGTTCTTC

size: -
V: TRBV28
D: -
J: TRBJ1-6
CDR3: CASKNPRGSPLHF
DNA: TGTGCCAGCAAAAACCCCAGGGGTTCACCCCTCCACTTT

size: -
V: TRBV4-1
D: -
J: TRBJ2-7
CDR3: CASSQTSLSYEQYF
DNA: TGCGCCAGCAGCCAAACTAGCCTCTCCTACGAGCAGTACTTC

size: medium-sized
V: TRBV20-1
D: -
J: TRBJ1-1
CDR3: CSATGAGGTEAFF
DNA: TGCAGTGCTACTGGGGCCGGGGGCACTGAAGCTTTCTTT

size: many
V: TRBV20-1
D: -
J: TRBJ1-6
CDR3: CSARDRGNNSPLHF
DNA: TGCAGTGCTAGAGACAGGGGCAATAATTCACCCCTCCACTTT

size: -
V: TRBV7-9
D: -
J: TRBJ2-1
CDR3: CASSLEINFEQFF
DNA: TGTGCCAGCAGCCTAGAGATCAATTTTGAGCAGTTCTTC

size: -
V: TRBV6-1
D: TRBD2
J: TRBJ2-7
CDR3: CASSESTTSGMLSYEQYF
DNA: TGTGCCAGCAGTGAATCCACGACTAGCGGGATGCTCTCCTACGAGCAGTACTTC

size: few
V: TRBV20-1
D: -
J: TRBJ2-3
CDR3: CSARTAADTQYF
DNA: TGCAGTGCTAGGACAGCGGCAGATACGCAGTATTTT

size: -
V: TRBV6-1
D: TRBD1
J: TRBJ2-7
CDR3: CASRGQGGYEQYF
DNA: TGTGCCAGCAGGGGACAGGGTGGTTACGAGCAGTACTTC

size: few
V: TRBV12-3/TRBV12-4
D: TRBD2
J: TRBJ2-2
CDR3: CASSPGGTNTGELFF
DNA: TGTGCCAGCAGCCCGGGAGGAACTAACACCGGGGAGCTGTTTTTT

size: -
V: TRBV2
D: -
J: TRBJ2-1
CDR3: CASIGSWNYNEQFF
DNA: TGTGCCAGCATCGGCTCATGGAACTACAATGAGCAGTTCTTC

size: -
V: TRBV5-1
D: -
J: TRBJ1-1
CDR3: CASSWTANTEAFF
DNA: TGCGCCAGCAGCTGGACAGCGAACACTGAAGCTTTCTTT

size: -
V: TRBV6-1
D: -
J: TRBJ1-2
CDR3: CASTEWVRDNYGYTF
DNA: TGTGCCAGCACCGAATGGGTCAGGGATAACTATGGCTACACCTTC

size: -
V: TRBV10-1
D: -
J: TRBJ2-2
CDR3: CASSVQGEGFGELFF
DNA: TGCGCCAGCAGTGTCCAGGGCGAGGGTTTCGGGGAGCTGTTTTTT

size: -
V: TRBV30
D: TRBD1
J: TRBJ1-2
CDR3: CAWSVSVWDRGNGYTF
DNA: TGTGCCTGGAGTGTCAGTGTTTGGGACAGGGGGAATGGCTACACCTTC

size: few
V: TRBV20-1
D: TRBD2
J: TRBJ2-1
CDR3: CSAPSGDRRNEQFF
DNA: TGCAGTGCTCCTAGCGGGGATCGCCGAAATGAGCAGTTCTTC